A selection of T cell receptor beta chains follows, all from one sample in a study of cytomegalovirus exposure and HLA in healthy donors. The repertoire was sequenced with immunoSEQ multiplex PCR; TCRdb's copy has only in-frame clones and lacks some. Found here are 150,000 to 200,000 clones, more than 75% of them singletons; the top ten hold 13% to 15%. Source material: PBMCs. The receptors originated from a woman aged 25 to 39 in good health and CMV-seropositive. Each CDR3 is given with its conserved first and last residue. A D gene is named only where the DNA matches it firmly. Some rows have no size entry. The others give once, few or many, or a class for an expanded clone.

-,TRBV6-1,once,TRBJ1-5,TGTGCCAGCAGTGCGCGGGTTAACAATCAGCCCCAGCATTTT,CASSARVNNQPQHF
TRBD1,TRBV7-3,-,TRBJ1-4,TGTGCCAGCAGCGCTACGGACAGGGAAAAAGGTAATGAAAAACTGTTTTTT,CASSATDREKGNEKLFF
TRBD1,TRBV19,-,TRBJ1-5,TGTGCCAGTAGTTACAGGGGGTACAGCAATCAGCCCCAGCATTTT,CASSYRGYSNQPQHF
TRBD1,TRBV30,-,TRBJ1-1,TGTGCCTGGACCCAAGCGGACAGGGTGACTGAAGCTTTCTTT,CAWTQADRVTEAFF
-,TRBV6-5,few,TRBJ1-1,TGTGCCAGCAGTTATGGAGGTTGGGGAAACACTGAAGCTTTCTTT,CASSYGGWGNTEAFF
-,TRBV28,-,TRBJ1-5,TGTGCCAGCAGTTTCTGGGCTCAGCCCCAGCATTTT,CASSFWAQPQHF
TRBD1,TRBV5-8,-,TRBJ2-1,TGTGCCAGCACAAACACCGGGACAGGGGGCTTCAATGAGCAGTTCTTC,CASTNTGTGGFNEQFF
TRBD1,TRBV18,-,TRBJ2-1,TGTGCCAGCTCACCACGGGACAGGGGAGGGAGCTCCTACAATGAGCAGTTCTTC,CASSPRDRGGSSYNEQFF
-,TRBV27,-,TRBJ1-1,TGTGCCAGCAGTCCCGCACAGGGCCCCTTCACTGAAGCTTTCTTT,CASSPAQGPFTEAFF
-,TRBV2,-,TRBJ2-7,TGTGCCAGCAGTGAAGAGGGGGAGATTTCCTACGAGCAGTACTTC,CASSEEGEISYEQYF
-,TRBV6-5,-,TRBJ1-4,TGTGCCAGCAGGGCGGGAGGAAATGAAAAACTGTTTTTT,CASRAGGNEKLFF
TRBD1,TRBV13,-,TRBJ2-7,TGTGCCAGCAGCTTAGGAAGGGGGCAAGTGAAGGACGAGCAGTACTTC,CASSLGRGQVKDEQYF
TRBD1,TRBV19,-,TRBJ2-7,TGTGCCAGTAGTATCCACGACAGGGGACTTATGTACTTC,CASSIHDRGLMYF
TRBD2,TRBV5-4,-,TRBJ2-1,TGTGCCAGCAGCACACTTACGGGACTAGCCAGAGGCTACAATGAGCAGTTCTTC,CASSTLTGLARGYNEQFF
TRBD1,TRBV6-5,-,TRBJ2-7,TGTGCCAGCAGTTCTAGGACAGGGTCCCTCCCCGGCGAGCAGTACTTC,CASSSRTGSLPGEQYF
TRBD1,TRBV25-1,once,TRBJ1-4,TGTGCCACCGGACAGGGGGCAACTAATGAAAAACTGTTTTTT,CATGQGATNEKLFF
-,TRBV2,-,TRBJ1-2,TGTGCCAGCAGGGGGGGGGCTAGTTCAGGTGGCTACACCTTC,CASRGGASSGGYTF
-,TRBV19,-,TRBJ2-5,TGTGCCAGTAGTCGGGAGGGACAGAGACAAGAGACCCAGTACTTC,CASSREGQRQETQYF
-,TRBV28,-,TRBJ1-5,TGTGCCAGCAGTTTATTTGGGGGGTTGGGGGATCAGCCCCAGCATTTT,CASSLFGGLGDQPQHF
TRBD1,TRBV28,-,TRBJ2-7,TGTGCCAGCAGTCTCAGGGGGTCCGAGCAGTACTTC,CASSLRGSEQYF
TRBD1,TRBV4-1,-,TRBJ1-4,TGCGCCAGCAGCCTATCGACAGGGAGGACAGAAAAACTGTTTTTT,CASSLSTGRTEKLFF
-,TRBV28,-,TRBJ2-7,TGTGCCAGCCGCAGGGTTTACGAGCAGTACTTC,CASRRVYEQYF
-,TRBV25-1,-,TRBJ2-1,TGTGCCAGCAGCCTGGCACTACCGAACTACAATGAGCAGTTCTTC,CASSLALPNYNEQFF
-,TRBV10-3,-,TRBJ1-6,TGTGCCATCAGTTATGAAGCCAGGGATTCACCCCTCCACTTT,CAISYEARDSPLHF
-,TRBV6-5,-,TRBJ1-1,TGTGCCAGCAGTTTAGGCAGCGAAAAGAACACTGAAGCTTTCTTT,CASSLGSEKNTEAFF
-,TRBV21-1,-,TRBJ2-1,TGTGCCAGCAGCATCGGGAGATTCGACAATGAGCAGTTCTTC,CASSIGRFDNEQFF
TRBD1,TRBV6-5,-,TRBJ2-1,TGTGCCAGCAGTTACTTTGGGACAGGGGGTAGGAATGAGCAGTTCTTC,CASSYFGTGGRNEQFF
-,TRBV6-4,-,TRBJ2-3,TGTGCCAGCAGTGACTCTGGAGGGAACGCAGATACGCAGTATTTT,CASSDSGGNADTQYF
TRBD2,TRBV5-1,-,TRBJ2-7,TGCGCCAGCAGCTTGGCAGCGGGGGAGCGCTACGAGCAGTACTTC,CASSLAAGERYEQYF
TRBD1,TRBV19,-,TRBJ2-7,TGTGCCAGTAGTATGCAGGACAGGACCTACGAGCAGTACTTC,CASSMQDRTYEQYF
TRBD1,TRBV7-9,-,TRBJ1-4,TGTGCCAGCAGCTTTCTTGACAGGGGCGTTGCAACTAATGAAAAACTGTTTTTT,CASSFLDRGVATNEKLFF
-,TRBV29-1,-,TRBJ2-7,TGCAGCGTTGAGGACAGCTACGAGCAGTACTTC,CSVEDSYEQYF
-,TRBV28,-,TRBJ2-7,TGTGCCAGCAGTTTATTTTCCAGGGGATCCTACGAGCAGTACTTC,CASSLFSRGSYEQYF
TRBD2,TRBV6-6,-,TRBJ2-3,TGTGCCAGCAGTTACAGGACTAGCGGACGCCATACGCAGTATTTT,CASSYRTSGRHTQYF
TRBD1,TRBV7-8,-,TRBJ1-1,TGTGCCAGCAGCTTAAGGGGACAGGGGGCGCGGGACACTGAAGCTTTCTTT,CASSLRGQGARDTEAFF
TRBD2,TRBV28,-,TRBJ2-1,TGTGCCAGCAGTTTACTCGCGGGAGTGTCCAATGAGCAGTTCTTC,CASSLLAGVSNEQFF
-,TRBV5-1,few,TRBJ1-2,TGCGCCAGCAGCTTGGCCAGACAGAGTGGCTACACCTTC,CASSLARQSGYTF
TRBD1,TRBV27,once,TRBJ1-6,TGTGCCAGCAGTTTATCTGGGACAGTAGAGGGGTATAATTCACCCCTCCACTTT,CASSLSGTVEGYNSPLHF
-,TRBV7-6,-,TRBJ2-5,TGTGCCAGCAGCGAGGGGGTTCGGGTCGACCAAGAGACCCAGTACTTC,CASSEGVRVDQETQYF
TRBD1,TRBV28,-,TRBJ2-7,TGTGCCAGCAGTTCCGGGGACAGAACCCTCTACGAGCAGTACTTC,CASSSGDRTLYEQYF
-,TRBV5-1,-,TRBJ1-1,TGCGCCAGCAGAGAGGACACTGAAGCTTTCTTT,CASREDTEAFF
-,TRBV10-3,-,TRBJ2-1,TGTGCCATCAGTGAGGCCCGGCGGGCCAGCGGCAATGAGCAGTTCTTC,CAISEARRASGNEQFF
TRBD1,TRBV4-1,once,TRBJ2-1,TGCGCCAGCAGCCAAGATCGGCTCAGGGGGCCCTACAATGAGCAGTTCTTC,CASSQDRLRGPYNEQFF
-,TRBV15,once,TRBJ2-1,TGTGCCACCTCCTTTTTCGCCTACAATGAGCAGTTCTTC,CATSFFAYNEQFF